This T cell receptor (beta chain) was recovered during a study of HIV-infected children after antiretroviral therapy interruption. Study-level information: Weeks 0, 12, interruption end (24 or 48), and about 3 years post-study gave interruption-arm samples. Regarding the study as a whole: Naive CD4+ CDR3 sharing between time points fell after interruption began. Naive CD4+ Gini coefficient rose by interruption end, suggesting clonal expansion.

There are many counts of this clonotype. The antigen is not known. A 3' RACE protocol on RNA, with unique molecular identifiers, produced the TCR library. Each CDR3 protein gets one entry after TCRdb re-called the 3' RACE reads with MiXCR. Of about 40,000 distinct CDR3 sequences listed, about 7% were seen once; the top ten hold roughly 1%. Germline CDR1 reads LNHDA; CDR2 reads SQIVND (reference sequence). The CDR3 has 11 residues. Trimming shortened V by 8 bases and J by 9 bases, and 13 bases separated the two germline ends. This sample's treatment: PENTA 11 planned treatment interruption arm or continuous ART arm.

The sample was CD45RA+ CD4+ T cells from PBMCs, pooled from several time points, taken from a donor given antiretroviral therapy, either interrupted or continuous. The subset denotes: naive CD4+ CD45RA+ CD45RO- T cells. This receptor was taken from a pool of human donors with HIV. This sequence joins TRBV19 and TRBJ1-1; maybe TRBD1 (5 bases). In DNA form, the CDR3 reads TGTGCCAGTTCGGAGGGACGGAAAGCTTTCTTT. Its translation: CASSEGRKAFF.